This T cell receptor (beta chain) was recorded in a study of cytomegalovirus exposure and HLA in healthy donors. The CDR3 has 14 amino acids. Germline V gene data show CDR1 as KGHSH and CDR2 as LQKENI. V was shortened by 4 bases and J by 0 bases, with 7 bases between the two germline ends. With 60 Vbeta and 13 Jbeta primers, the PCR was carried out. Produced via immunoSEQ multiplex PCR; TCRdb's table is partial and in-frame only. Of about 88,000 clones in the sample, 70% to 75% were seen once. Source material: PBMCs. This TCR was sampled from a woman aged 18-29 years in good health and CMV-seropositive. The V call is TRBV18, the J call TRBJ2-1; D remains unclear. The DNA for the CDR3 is TGTGCCAGCTCACACCTTAGCTCCTACAATGAGCAGTTCTTC. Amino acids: CASSHLSSYNEQFF.